Below, one T cell receptor beta chain is given with its context. Authors' analysis steps: Estimation of nucleated cell counts relied on the amplification of reference gene primers. Method: immunoSEQ multiplex PCR; TCRdb's copy keeps in-frame clones and lacks some. Clone size and V and J calls were adopted from that table, with D and trimming inferred from the DNA. This sample has 24,000 or so clones, with 65% to 90% found just once. This specimen belongs to a study of blood T cell repertoires in COVID-19. Study summary: PBMCs, B-cell-depleted T cells, or T cells provided the cDNA or gDNA that made up the material.

There are 15 residues in the CDR3. Looked up from germline, CDR1 is KGHDR and CDR2 is SFDVKD. The ends were cut back, 3 bases at V and 5 bases at J, with 12 bases in the middle. The TCR originated in a woman aged 80 or older with acute or convalescent COVID-19. The sequencing input was peripheral blood. The rearrangement uses TRBV24-1 and TRBJ2-2; D is perhaps TRBD1 (5 bases). This CDR3 is CATSDETDRTGELFF. The DNA of the CDR3 is TGTGCCACCAGTGATGAGACCGACAGAACCGGGGAGCTGTTTTTT.